This T cell receptor (beta chain) was found in a study of cytomegalovirus exposure and HLA in healthy donors. The CDR3 loop spans 15 amino acids. Germline V gene sequence: CDR1 SGHRS, CDR2 YFSETQ. The trim removed 0 bases at V and 3 bases at J, leaving 6 bases unmatched. PCR was performed using 60 Vbeta and 13 Jbeta primers. Generated by immunoSEQ multiplex PCR, the TCRdb table keeps only in-frame clones and is missing some. This repertoire shows under 200,000 clones, around three quarters found once; its top ten account for roughly 2.1%. The sample holds a few counts of this clone. The sequence came from a woman in her 30s in good health and CMV-seropositive. Sequenced sample: PBMCs. The chain couples TRBV5-1 to TRBJ2-7; 7 bases line up with TRBD1. The CDR3 nucleotides read TGCGCCAGCAGCTTGGGACAGGGTTCAGTCTACGAGCAGTACTTC. It translates to CASSLGQGSVYEQYF.